The sequence of this T cell receptor (beta chain) was determined in a study of T cell responses to AZD1222 COVID-19 vaccine. Study-level results: Donors were mostly white British, more females; clonal diversity possibly underestimated. Baseline serostatus was positive in only six AZD1222 recipients.

Some clones are missing from TCRdb's copy, which holds only in-frame ones; the method was immunoSEQ multiplex PCR. The sample has 120,000 or so clones; around 93% are singletons. With regard to this clone: Its antigen is not known.

Germline values: CDR1 MNHNY, CDR2 SVGAGI (reference sequence). CDR3 size: 15 residues. V trimming: 7 bases; J trimming: 5 bases; junction bases outside the gene matches: 7. V and J are TRBV6-6 and TRBJ2-5, with TRBD2 matching 13 bases. Sequencing was performed on peripheral blood, taken on day 0 of AZD1222 vaccination. The TCR originated in an adult in good health. As DNA, the CDR3 is TGTGCCAGCACAACTAGCGGGAGGGCGGGTGAGACCCAGTACTTC. It translates to CASTTSGRAGETQYF.